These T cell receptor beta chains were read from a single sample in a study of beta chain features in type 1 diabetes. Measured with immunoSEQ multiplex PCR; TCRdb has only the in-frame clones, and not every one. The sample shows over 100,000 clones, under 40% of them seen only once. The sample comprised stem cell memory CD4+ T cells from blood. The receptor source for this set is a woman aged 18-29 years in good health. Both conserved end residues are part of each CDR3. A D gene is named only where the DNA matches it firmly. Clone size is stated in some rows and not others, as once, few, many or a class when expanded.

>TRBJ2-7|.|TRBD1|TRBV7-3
CASSSVPGQGAHEQYF
TGTGCCAGCAGCTCAGTACCGGGACAGGGGGCCCACGAGCAGTACTTC
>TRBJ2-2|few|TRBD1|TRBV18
CASSPGQLNTGELFF
TGTGCCAGCTCACCGGGACAGTTAAACACCGGGGAGCTGTTTTTT
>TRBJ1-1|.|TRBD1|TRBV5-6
CASQTGPRGRYTEAFF
TGTGCCAGCCAAACCGGGCCAAGGGGGCGGTACACTGAAGCTTTCTTT
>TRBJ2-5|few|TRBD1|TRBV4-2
CASSLWTGQETQYF
TGTGCCAGCAGCCTATGGACAGGGCAAGAGACCCAGTACTTC
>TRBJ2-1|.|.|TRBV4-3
CASSQWMRDGVRYNEQFF
TGCGCCAGCAGCCAATGGATGCGAGACGGGGTCAGGTACAATGAGCAGTTCTTC
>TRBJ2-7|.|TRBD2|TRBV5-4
CASSLVAGPIYEQYF
TGTGCCAGCAGCTTGGTAGCGGGGCCGATCTACGAGCAGTACTTC
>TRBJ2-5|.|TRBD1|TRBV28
CASSIGQGAQETQYF
TGTGCCAGCAGTATCGGACAGGGGGCGCAGGAGACCCAGTACTTC
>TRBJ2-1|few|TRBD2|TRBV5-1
CASSSGLAGGSSYNEQFF
TGCGCCAGCAGCTCAGGACTAGCGGGAGGGAGCTCCTACAATGAGCAGTTCTTC
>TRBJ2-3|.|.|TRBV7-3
CASSLIAEEHTDTQYF
TGTGCCAGCAGCTTAATAGCGGAGGAACACACAGATACGCAGTATTTT
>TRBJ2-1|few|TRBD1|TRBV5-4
CASSSPDRAHNEQFF
TGTGCCAGCAGCTCGCCGGACAGGGCGCACAATGAGCAGTTCTTC
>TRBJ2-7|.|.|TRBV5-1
CASSVSRDRPYEQYF
TGCGCCAGCAGCGTATCGCGGGACAGACCCTACGAGCAGTACTTC
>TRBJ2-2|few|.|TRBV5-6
CASSRGQNTGELFF
TGTGCCAGCAGCCGGGGACAGAACACCGGGGAGCTGTTTTTT
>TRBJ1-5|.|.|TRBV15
CATSRDKRINQPQHF
TGTGCCACCAGCAGAGATAAGCGGATCAATCAGCCCCAGCATTTT
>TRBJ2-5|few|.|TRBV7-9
CASSLAGGRETQYF
TGTGCCAGCAGCTTAGCTGGGGGCCGGGAGACCCAGTACTTC
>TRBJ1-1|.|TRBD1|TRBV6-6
CASSPGTGRTEAFF
TGTGCCAGCAGTCCGGGGACAGGGCGGACTGAAGCTTTCTTT